Each of the 23 T cell receptor beta chains below was sequenced from the same sample in a study of long-term antiretroviral therapy in people with HIV. A v3.0 immunoSEQ assay was performed at survey level. Sequencing used immunoSEQ multiplex PCR; TCRdb keeps in-frame clones, though not all of them. The table lists under 45,000 clones, roughly nine tenths of them singletons. The source was unsorted PBMCs, collected 1.2 years after starting antiretroviral therapy. These receptors originate from a woman between 50 and 59 years old with HIV.

V and J are TRBV19 and TRBJ1-6; D call uncertain. CDR3 length: 15 amino acids. Germline CDR1 reads LNHDA; CDR2 reads SQIVND (reference sequence). Trimming removed 8 bases from V and 7 bases from J, with 18 bases in between. The CDR3 region is CASGEGSPWNSPLHF. The CDR3 coding sequence is TGTGCCAGTGGAGAGGGCTCACCGTGGAATTCACCCCTCCACTTT.

The J gene is TRBJ2-5, the V gene TRBV11-2; D tentatively fits TRBD1 or TRBD2 (5 bases each). The V gene lost 1 base and the J gene lost 1 base, with 22 bases spanning the gap. Germline V CDR1 and CDR2: SGHAT, FQNNGV. This CDR3 has 19 residues. The CDR3 coding sequence is TGTGCCAGCAGCTTAGGTCTCAGGGCTAGCCTTAGTCCCCAAGAGACCCAGTACTTC. This codes for CASSLGLRASLSPQETQYF.

The chain employs TRBV5-1 and TRBJ1-2; the match to TRBD1 covers 9 bases. The CDR3 is made up of 15 amino acids. Trimming cost V 7 bases and J 5 bases; bases outside gene matches: 12. Germline lookup yields CDR1 SGHRS and CDR2 YFSETQ. The CDR3 bases are TGCGCCAGCCAGGGGACCGGGACAGGGAATTATGGCTACACCTTC. The encoded protein is CASQGTGTGNYGYTF.

The chain employs TRBV2 and TRBJ2-5; 10 bases are shared with TRBD2. This CDR3 contains 15 residues. The V and J ends lost 2 bases and 11 bases, in that order; junction bases with no gene match: 11. Germline V CDR1 and CDR2: SNHLY, FYNNEI. Here the CDR3 reads CASSETELAGLLQYF. The CDR3 DNA reads as TGTGCCAGCAGTGAAACCGAACTAGCGGGATTGCTACAGTACTTC.

This rearrangement joins TRBV5-5 to TRBJ1-6; D unresolved. With 0 bases removed from V and 7 bases from J, the gap between germline ends came to 5 bases. CDR1 is SGHKS, CDR2 YYEKEE, per germline (reference sequence). The CDR3 is 13 amino acids. CDR3 DNA sequence: TGTGCCAGCAGCTTGGAGGGAAATTCACCCCTCCACTTT. Protein sequence: CASSLEGNSPLHF. Complete variable domain (other parts from reference TRBV5-5 and TRBJ1-6): DAGVTQSPTHLIKTRGQQVTLRCSPISGHKSVSWYQQVLGQGPQFIFQYYEKEERGRGNFPDRFSARQFPNYSSELNVNALLLGDSALYLCASSLEGNSPLHFGNGTRLTVT.

The rearrangement joins TRBV10-1 to TRBJ2-3, with 14 bases that match TRBD2. The CDR3 contains 19 residues. Unmatched junction bases numbered 11, after V lost 2 bases and J lost 4 bases. Germline V gene sequence: CDR1 WNHNN, CDR2 SYGVQD (reference sequence). This CDR3 is CASSEPRLAGGISSDTQYF. The CDR3 DNA follows: TGCGCCAGCAGTGAGCCGAGACTAGCGGGGGGGATAAGCTCAGATACGCAGTATTTT.

The V and J genes are TRBV21-1 and TRBJ2-1; the table's D call, TRBD2, has no DNA check behind it. TRBV21-1 is a pseudogene segment. There are 16 residues in the CDR3. The CDR3 region has the DNA TGTGCCAGCAGCAGACGACTAGCGAGCTCCTACAATGAGCAGTTCTTC. As protein: CASSRRLASSYNEQFF.

The rearrangement joins TRBV7-2 to TRBJ2-7; 11 bases fit TRBD1. The CDR3 sequence is 17 residues long. Germline CDR1 is SGHTA and CDR2 is FQGNSA. Trimming cost V 1 base and J 0 bases; bases outside gene matches: 5. The DNA of the CDR3 is TGTGCCAGCAGCTTAGGGACAGGGGGCTCAAGCTCCTACGAGCAGTACTTC. Its translation is CASSLGTGGSSSYEQYF.

The chain carries TRBV2 and TRBJ1-3; unclear D gene. The V end lost 5 bases, the J end lost 4 bases, and 12 bases lay between the germline ends. Germline assignment: CDR1 SNHLY and CDR2 FYNNEI. This CDR3 spans 14 amino acids. In DNA, the CDR3 is TGTGCCAGCAGTTCGCTAGGTTTCGGAAACACCATATATTTT. Protein: CASSSLGFGNTIYF.

The chain is built from TRBV29-1 and TRBJ1-2, with 11 bases aligning to TRBD1. Unmatched junction bases numbered 4, after V lost 6 bases and J lost 7 bases. This CDR3 has 12 amino acids. The germline CDR1 and CDR2 sequences are SQVTM and ANQGSEA. This chain's CDR3 is CSVGQGAGGYTF. CDR3 sequence (DNA): TGCAGCGTCGGACAGGGGGCTGGTGGCTACACCTTC.

The J gene is TRBJ2-5, the V gene TRBV11-3; 7 bases fit TRBD1. The V and J ends lost 5 bases and 5 bases, in that order; junction bases with no gene match: 11. This CDR3 comprises 15 residues. CDR1 SGHNT and CDR2 YENEEA come from the germline V gene. In DNA, the CDR3 is TGTGCCAGCAGCCCGGGACAGCCGGGGCAGGAGACCCAGTACTTC. This translates into CASSPGQPGQETQYF. Based on the CDR3 plus reference TRBV11-3 and TRBJ2-5, the full variable domain is EAGVVQSPRYKIIEKKQPVAFWCNPISGHNTLYWYLQNLGQGPELLIRYENEEAVDDSQLPKDRFSAERLKGVDSTLKIQPAELGDSAVYLCASSPGQPGQETQYFGPGTRLLVL.

The chain uses TRBV7-3 and TRBJ2-7; 10 bases are a match to TRBD2. CDR1 is SGHTA, CDR2 FQGTGA, per germline. J was trimmed by 6 bases and V by 5 bases; bases with no gene match: 10. The CDR3 has 15 amino acids. CDR3: CASSKRTSGLGEQYF. The CDR3 nucleotides read TGTGCCAGCAGCAAGCGGACTAGCGGCTTGGGCGAGCAGTACTTC.

The chain recombines TRBV25-1 with TRBJ1-1; D is uncertain. The germline CDR1 and CDR2 sequences are MGHDK and SYGVNS. There are 15 residues in the CDR3. The germline V and J ends were trimmed by 3 bases and 2 bases, with 13 bases remaining between them. The CDR3 sequence is CASSDLSPGNTEAFF. DNA for the CDR3: TGTGCCAGCAGTGACTTATCTCCGGGAAACACTGAAGCTTTCTTT. Using reference TRBV25-1 and TRBJ1-1 for the parts outside the CDR3, the full variable domain is EADIYQTPRYLVIGTGKKITLECSQTMGHDKMYWYQQDPGMELHLIHYSYGVNSTEKGDLSSESTVSRIRTEHFPLTLESARPSHTSQYLCASSDLSPGNTEAFFGQGTRLTVV.

The J gene is TRBJ2-7, the V gene TRBV5-1; D is possibly TRBD1 (5 bases). This CDR3 is 14 amino acids long. From germline, CDR1 is SGHRS and CDR2 YFSETQ. Trimming cost V 4 bases and J 6 bases, with 17 bases left between them. CDR3 in amino acids: CASSQTVPPTEQYF. In nucleotides, the CDR3 is TGCGCCAGCAGCCAGACAGTGCCACCGACCGAGCAGTACTTC.

The chain recombines TRBV9 with TRBJ2-3, with TRBD2 matching 9 bases. The CDR3 is made up of 16 amino acids. The ends lost 0 bases at V and 5 bases at J; junction bases unmatched: 7. CDR1 and CDR2 (germline): SGDLS, YYNGEE. The chain's CDR3 is CASSVAGGGAGDTQYF. CDR3 in DNA: TGTGCCAGCAGCGTAGCAGGCGGGGGGGCGGGAGATACGCAGTATTTT. The whole variable domain, filled in from reference TRBV9 and TRBJ2-3, reads DSGVTQTPKHLITATGQRVTLRCSPRSGDLSVYWYQQSLDQGLQFLIQYYNGEERAKGNILERFSAQQFPDLHSELNLSSLELGDSALYFCASSVAGGGAGDTQYFGPGTRLTVL.

This chain joins TRBV6-1 and TRBJ2-4; 7 positions match TRBD1. The CDR3 totals 21 residues. Trimming removed 2 bases from V and 0 bases from J; junction bases left unmatched: 19. Germline V CDR1 and CDR2: MNHNS, SASEGT. The DNA of the CDR3 is TGTGCCAGCAGTGAATCCCTCATTTGGACAGGTCCCCTTCTAGCCAAAAACATTCAGTACTTC. Protein product: CASSESLIWTGPLLAKNIQYF.

The chain has TRBV6-6 and TRBJ1-2, with TRBD1 matching over 11 bases. Trimming removed 8 bases from V and 13 bases from J; junction bases left unmatched: 12. Germline lookup yields CDR1 MNHNY and CDR2 SVGAGI (reference sequence). This CDR3 region has 13 residues. This chain's CDR3 is CASGRTGGEVITF. The CDR3 nucleotides read TGTGCCAGCGGTCGGACAGGGGGCGAGGTGATCACCTTC.

The J gene is TRBJ2-7, the V gene TRBV7-9; 7 bases fit TRBD1. V dropped 5 bases and J dropped 3; count of bases not matched to a gene: 10. The CDR3 runs 15 residues. Per germline, CDR1 SEHNR and CDR2 FQNEAQ (reference sequence). The CDR3: CASSGSTGTVYEQYF. For the CDR3, the DNA is TGTGCCAGCAGCGGGTCGACAGGGACGGTCTACGAGCAGTACTTC.

V usage is TRBV7-8 and J usage is TRBJ2-7; 7 bases match TRBD1. This CDR3 is 14 amino acids long. CDR1 and CDR2 (germline): SGHVS, FQNEAQ. The trim removed 3 bases at V and 0 bases at J, leaving 2 bases unmatched. The CDR3 loop reads CASSLTGSSYEQYF. Written as DNA, the CDR3 is TGTGCCAGCAGCTTGACAGGGAGCTCCTACGAGCAGTACTTC.

This rearrangement joins TRBV9 to TRBJ2-2; 7 nucleotides match TRBD2. Trimming took 0 bases from V and 4 from J; bases not matched to a gene: 6. Germline lookup yields CDR1 SGDLS and CDR2 YYNGEE. The CDR3 covers 16 residues. The CDR3 is CASSVVAGEGTGELFF. The CDR3 DNA sequence: TGTGCCAGCAGCGTAGTTGCGGGGGAGGGCACCGGGGAGCTGTTTTTT.

J is TRBJ2-3 and V is TRBV11-2; TRBD2 might be the D (5 bases). The CDR3 length is 14 residues. With 7 bases removed from V and 5 bases from J, the gap between germline ends came to 16 bases. Per germline, CDR1 SGHAT and CDR2 FQNNGV. The CDR3 sequence is CASTRGLEGDTQYF. In DNA, the CDR3 is TGTGCCAGCACCCGCGGTCTTGAGGGAGATACGCAGTATTTT.

V and J are TRBV27 and TRBJ2-1; D is undetermined. Germline values: CDR1 MNHEY, CDR2 SMNVEV (reference sequence). The CDR3 is 13 residues long. V lost 0 bases and J 6 bases, leaving 6 bases between the germline ends. CDR3 in amino acids: CASSLSISNEQFF. CDR3 bases: TGTGCCAGCAGTTTATCGATCTCCAATGAGCAGTTCTTC.

The chain has TRBV27 and TRBJ1-2; D is possibly TRBD1 (5 bases). Germline CDR1 and CDR2: MNHEY and SMNVEV (reference sequence). The CDR3 spans 14 residues. V gave up 3 bases and J gave up 0 bases, with 8 bases separating them. The CDR3 DNA reads TGTGCCAGCAGTTTGGGGGACCCTAACTATGGCTACACCTTC. Protein: CASSLGDPNYGYTF.